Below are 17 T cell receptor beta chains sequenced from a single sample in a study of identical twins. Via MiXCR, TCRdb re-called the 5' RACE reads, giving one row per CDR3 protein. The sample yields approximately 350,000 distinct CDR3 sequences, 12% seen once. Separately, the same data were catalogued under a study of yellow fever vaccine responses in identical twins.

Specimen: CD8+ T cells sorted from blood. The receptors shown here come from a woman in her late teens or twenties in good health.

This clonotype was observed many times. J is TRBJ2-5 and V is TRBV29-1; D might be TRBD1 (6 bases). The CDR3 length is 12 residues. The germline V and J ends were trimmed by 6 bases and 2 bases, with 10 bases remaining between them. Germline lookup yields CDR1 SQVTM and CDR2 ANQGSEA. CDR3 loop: CSVRQEQETQYF. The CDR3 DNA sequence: TGCAGCGTCCGACAGGAACAAGAGACCCAGTACTTC.

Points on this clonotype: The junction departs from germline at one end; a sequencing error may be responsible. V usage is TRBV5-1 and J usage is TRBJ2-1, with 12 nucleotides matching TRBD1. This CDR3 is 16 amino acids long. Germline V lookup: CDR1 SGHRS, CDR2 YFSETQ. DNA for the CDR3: TGCGCCAGCAGTTTGGGTTGGGGACAGGGGGCCGATGAGCAGTTCTTC. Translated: CASSLGWGQGADEQFF.

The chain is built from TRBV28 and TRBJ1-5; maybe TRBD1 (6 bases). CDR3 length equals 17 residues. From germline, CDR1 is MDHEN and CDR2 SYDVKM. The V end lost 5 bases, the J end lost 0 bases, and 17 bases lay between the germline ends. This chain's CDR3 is CASSTDGTQNSNQPQHF. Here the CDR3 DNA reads TGTGCCAGCAGTACAGACGGGACACAGAATAGCAATCAGCCCCAGCATTTT.

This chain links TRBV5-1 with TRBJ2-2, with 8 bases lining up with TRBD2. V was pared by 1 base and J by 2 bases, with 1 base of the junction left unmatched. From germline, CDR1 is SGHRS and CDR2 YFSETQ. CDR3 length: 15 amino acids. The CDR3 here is CASSLSGSNTGELFF. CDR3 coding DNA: TGCGCCAGCAGCTTGAGCGGGAGCAACACCGGGGAGCTGTTTTTT.

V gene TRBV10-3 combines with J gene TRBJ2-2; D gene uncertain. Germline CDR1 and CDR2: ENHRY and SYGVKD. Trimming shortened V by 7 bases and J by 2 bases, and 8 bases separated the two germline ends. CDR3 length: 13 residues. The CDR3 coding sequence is TGTGCCATCATTAATCCTAACACCGGGGAGCTGTTTTTT. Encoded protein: CAIINPNTGELFF.

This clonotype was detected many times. The DNA of the CDR3 is TGTGCCAGCAGCCCCTCACCGGGACACCTCACAGATACGCAGTATTTT. Translating gives CASSPSPGHLTDTQYF. The chain is built from TRBV9 and TRBJ2-3, with D possibly being TRBD1 (6 bases). Germline CDR1 is SGDLS and CDR2 is YYNGEE. The ends were cut back, 4 bases at V and 2 bases at J, with 17 bases in the middle. The CDR3 is 16 residues long. The entire variable domain, with the rest obtained from reference TRBV9 and TRBJ2-3, is as follows: DSGVTQTPKHLITATGQRVTLRCSPRSGDLSVYWYQQSLDQGLQFLIQYYNGEERAKGNILERFSAQQFPDLHSELNLSSLELGDSALYFCASSPSPGHLTDTQYFGPGTRLTVL.

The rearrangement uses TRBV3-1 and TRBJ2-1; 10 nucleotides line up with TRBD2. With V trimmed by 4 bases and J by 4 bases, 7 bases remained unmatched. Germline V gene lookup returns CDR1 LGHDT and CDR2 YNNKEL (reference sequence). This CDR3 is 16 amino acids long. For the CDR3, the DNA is TGTGCCAGCAGCCCTCGGTGGACTAGCGGATACAATGAGCAGTTCTTC. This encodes CASSPRWTSGYNEQFF.

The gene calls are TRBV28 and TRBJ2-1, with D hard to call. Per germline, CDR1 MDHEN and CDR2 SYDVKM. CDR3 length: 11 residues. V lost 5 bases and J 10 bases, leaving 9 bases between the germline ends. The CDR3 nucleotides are TGTGCCAGCAGTGCAATTTGGGAGCAGTTCTTC. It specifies CASSAIWEQFF.

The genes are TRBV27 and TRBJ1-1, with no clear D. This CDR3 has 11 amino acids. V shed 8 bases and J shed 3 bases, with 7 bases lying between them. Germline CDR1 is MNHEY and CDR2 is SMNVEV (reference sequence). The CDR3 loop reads CASEGDTEAFF. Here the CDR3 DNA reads TGTGCCAGCGAGGGCGACACTGAAGCTTTCTTT.

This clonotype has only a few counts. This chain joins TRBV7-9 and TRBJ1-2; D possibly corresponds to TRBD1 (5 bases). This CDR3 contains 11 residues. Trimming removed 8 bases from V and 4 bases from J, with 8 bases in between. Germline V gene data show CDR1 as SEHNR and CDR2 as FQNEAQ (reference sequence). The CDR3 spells CASDGTYGYTF. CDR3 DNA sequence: TGTGCCAGCGATGGGACCTATGGCTACACCTTC.

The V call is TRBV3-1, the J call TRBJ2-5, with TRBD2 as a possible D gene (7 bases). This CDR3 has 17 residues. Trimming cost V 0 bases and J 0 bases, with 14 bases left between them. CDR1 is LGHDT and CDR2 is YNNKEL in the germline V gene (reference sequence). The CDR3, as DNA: TGTGCCAGCAGCCAAGACGGGGCGGGGGCCAACCAAGAGACCCAGTACTTC. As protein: CASSQDGAGANQETQYF.

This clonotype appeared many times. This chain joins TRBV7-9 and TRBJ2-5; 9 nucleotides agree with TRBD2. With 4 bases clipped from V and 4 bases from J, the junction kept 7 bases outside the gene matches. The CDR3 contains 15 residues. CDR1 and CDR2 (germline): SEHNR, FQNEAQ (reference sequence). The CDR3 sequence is CASSWLAGVGETQYF. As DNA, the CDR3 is TGTGCCAGCAGCTGGTTAGCGGGAGTGGGAGAGACCCAGTACTTC.

CDR3 nucleotides: TGTGCCAGCAGACCGGACAGGGGGCTGTCTGGGGCCAACGTCCTGACTTTC. This sequence encodes CASRPDRGLSGANVLTF. The chain links TRBV6-1 to TRBJ2-6; 11 bases are a match to TRBD1. Germline V lookup: CDR1 MNHNS, CDR2 SASEGT. Losses at the gene ends were 6 bases for V and 1 base for J; bases not matched to a gene: 5. The CDR3 consists of 17 residues.

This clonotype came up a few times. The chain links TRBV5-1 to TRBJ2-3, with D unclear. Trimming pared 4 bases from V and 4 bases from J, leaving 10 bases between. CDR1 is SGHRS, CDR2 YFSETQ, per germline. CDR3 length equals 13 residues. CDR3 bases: TGCGCCAGCAGCCCCTACTTATCAGATACGCAGTATTTT. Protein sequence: CASSPYLSDTQYF.

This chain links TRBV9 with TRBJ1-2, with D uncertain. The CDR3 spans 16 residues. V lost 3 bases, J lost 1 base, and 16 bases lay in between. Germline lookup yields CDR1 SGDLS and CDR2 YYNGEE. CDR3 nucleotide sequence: TGTGCCAGCAGCGGCCGGACTGGAGGACTTAACTATGGCTACACCTTC. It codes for CASSGRTGGLNYGYTF.

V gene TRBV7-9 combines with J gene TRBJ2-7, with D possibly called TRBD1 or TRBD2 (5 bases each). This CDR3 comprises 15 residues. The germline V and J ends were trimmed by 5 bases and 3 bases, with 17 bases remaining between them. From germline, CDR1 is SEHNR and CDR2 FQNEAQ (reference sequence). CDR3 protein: CASSILGEGGYEQYF. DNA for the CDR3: TGTGCCAGCAGCATTTTGGGGGAAGGAGGCTACGAGCAGTACTTC. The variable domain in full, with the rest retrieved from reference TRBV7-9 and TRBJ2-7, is DTGVSQNPRHKITKRGQNVTFRCDPISEHNRLYWYRQTLGQGPEFLTYFQNEAQLEKSRLLSDRFSAERPKGSFSTLEIQRTEQGDSAMYLCASSILGEGGYEQYFGPGTRLTVT.

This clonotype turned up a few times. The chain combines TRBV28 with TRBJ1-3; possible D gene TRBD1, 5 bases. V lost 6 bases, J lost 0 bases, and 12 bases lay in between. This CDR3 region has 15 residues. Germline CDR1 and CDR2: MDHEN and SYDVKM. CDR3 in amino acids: CASRDTSFSGNTIYF. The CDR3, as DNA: TGTGCCAGCAGGGACACTTCGTTCTCTGGAAACACCATATATTTT.